Each of the 32 T cell receptor beta chains below was sequenced from the same sample in a study of cytotoxic CD8 clonotypes in ibrutinib-treated CLL. Sequenced by immunoSEQ multiplex PCR; TCRdb stores in-frame clones only, minus some. The sample lists over 75,000 clones, around four fifths occurring once. The source was PBMCs, collected after 12 months of ibrutinib treatment. The receptors were sampled from a human donor with chronic lymphocytic leukemia.

The rearrangement links TRBV10-3 to TRBJ2-7; maybe TRBD2 (7 bases). CDR1 and CDR2 (germline): ENHRY, SYGVKD. V was cut by 10 bases and J by 3 bases, with 19 bases left in between. The CDR3 extends over 14 amino acids. DNA for the CDR3: TGTGCCACCAATGGGGGGGCCCAATTCTACGAGCAGTACTTC. Its protein is CATNGGAQFYEQYF.

The V and J genes are TRBV29-1 and TRBJ1-5, with D perhaps TRBD1 (5 bases). This CDR3 contains 17 residues. The germline V gene has CDR1 SQVTM and CDR2 ANQGSEA. V was shortened by 3 bases and J by 4 bases, with 22 bases between the two germline ends. For the CDR3, the DNA is TGCAGCGTTGACGTCGGTCTCGGGGCAGAGAGGAATCAGCCCCAGCATTTT. It translates to CSVDVGLGAERNQPQHF.

Concerning this clone: This clone may be a read error of a much larger clone one base away. The chain employs TRBV5-1 and TRBJ2-2; possible D gene TRBD2, 6 bases. CDR1 and CDR2 (germline): SGHRS, YFSETQ. V was clipped by 1 base and J by 10 bases, with 11 bases between them. There are 13 residues in the CDR3. This CDR3 is CASSLLVAEELFF. In nucleotides, the CDR3 is TGCGCCAGCAGCTTGTTGGTAGCGGAGGAGCTGTTTTTT.

The rearrangement uses TRBV13 and TRBJ2-3; D uncertain. V was shortened by 3 bases and J by 5 bases, with 6 bases between the two germline ends. Germline CDR1 is PRHDT and CDR2 is FYEKMQ (reference sequence). This CDR3 is built from 12 residues. The CDR3 DNA reads as TGTGCCAGCAGCTTGGGTAAAGATACGCAGTATTTT. It specifies CASSLGKDTQYF.

This chain links TRBV15 with TRBJ1-2; 7 nucleotides align to TRBD1. Looked up from germline, CDR1 is LNHNV and CDR2 is YYDKDF (reference sequence). V was clipped by 0 bases and J by 8 bases; unmatched bases: 6. The CDR3 totals 14 residues. The CDR3 sequence is CATSREKGGEGYTF. The CDR3 DNA reads TGTGCCACCAGCAGAGAGAAAGGGGGCGAGGGCTACACCTTC.

The CDR3 nucleotides are TGCGCCAGCAGCCAAGGCGGAGATGGGAGATCACCCCTCCACTTT. As protein: CASSQGGDGRSPLHF. V is TRBV4-1 and J is TRBJ1-6, with D unresolved. V lost 1 base and J lost 10, with 14 bases in between. Per germline, CDR1 MGHRA and CDR2 YSYEKL. This CDR3 is 15 amino acids long.

J is TRBJ1-3 and V is TRBV30; D uncertain. CDR3 size: 17 residues. The ends were cut back, 4 bases at V and 0 bases at J, with 19 bases in the middle. Germline-derived CDR1 and CDR2 are GTSNPN and SVGIG (reference sequence). In nucleotides, the CDR3 is TGTGCCTGGACCCGACCCTCAGTAAGACCCTCTGGAAACACCATATATTTT. It translates to CAWTRPSVRPSGNTIYF.

The rearrangement joins TRBV6-4 to TRBJ2-5; tentative D call: TRBD1 (6 bases). V shed 7 bases and J shed 3 bases, with 27 bases lying between them. This CDR3 spans 18 amino acids. Germline CDR1 MRHNA, CDR2 SNTAGT. The CDR3 loop reads CASTYLTGFDVQKETQYF. CDR3 DNA: TGTGCCAGCACCTACCTGACAGGCTTCGACGTTCAAAAAGAGACCCAGTACTTC.

This sequence joins TRBV7-2 and TRBJ1-2; 10 nucleotides line up with TRBD1. Germline V gene sequence: CDR1 SGHTA, CDR2 FQGNSA. V lost 3 bases to trimming and J lost 1 base; unmatched junction nucleotides: 8. This CDR3 has 17 amino acids. The CDR3 DNA follows: TGTGCCAGCAGCTTCCGGGACAGGGGACGTGGTAACTATGGCTACACCTTC. As protein: CASSFRDRGRGNYGYTF.

This rearrangement joins TRBV18 to TRBJ1-2, with 8 bases identical to TRBD1. The junction had 11 bases not matched to a gene; V was cut back by 4 bases and J by 4 bases. Germline assignment: CDR1 KGHSH and CDR2 LQKENI. The CDR3 totals 16 residues. The CDR3, as DNA: TGTGCCAGCTCACGGACGGCACGGGGACAGGTCTATGGCTACACCTTC. Translated: CASSRTARGQVYGYTF.

The chain couples TRBV28 to TRBJ2-3, with D uncertain. Deletions cut 9 bases from V and 7 bases from J, with 8 bases between. This CDR3 has 10 residues. CDR1 MDHEN and CDR2 SYDVKM come from the germline V gene. CDR3 region: CASFRNTQYF. The CDR3 bases are TGTGCCAGTTTTAGAAATACGCAGTATTTT.

V and J are TRBV19 and TRBJ1-5; TRBD1 matches 11 bases. Germline-derived CDR1 and CDR2 are LNHDA and SQIVND (reference sequence). Unmatched junction bases numbered 3, after V lost 4 bases and J lost 7 bases. CDR3 length: 14 residues. In nucleotides, the CDR3 is TGTGCCAGTAGTACCGGGACAGGGGGGCAGCCCCAGCATTTT. As protein: CASSTGTGGQPQHF.

The chain has TRBV6-5 and TRBJ2-7, with D perhaps TRBD1 or TRBD2 (5 bases each). CDR3 length: 15 residues. Germline V CDR1 and CDR2: MNHEY, SVGAGI. V was shortened by 6 bases and J by 6 bases, with 21 bases between the two germline ends. In DNA form, the CDR3 reads TGTGCCAGCAGGGACCTCCGGGACCGCGGTACCGAGCAGTACTTC. It specifies CASRDLRDRGTEQYF.

The chain combines TRBV20-1 with TRBJ2-5; D is unclear. This CDR3 spans 10 amino acids. Trimming stripped 5 bases from V and 5 bases from J, with 6 bases between. Germline CDR1 reads DFQATT; CDR2 reads SNEGSKA (reference sequence). The CDR3 protein is CSAVHETQYF. CDR3 in DNA: TGCAGTGCTGTACACGAGACCCAGTACTTC.

The rearrangement uses TRBV18 and TRBJ1-3; D uncertain. V shed 2 bases and J shed 0 bases, with 5 bases lying between them. CDR3 length: 14 amino acids. Germline loops: CDR1 KGHSH, CDR2 LQKENI. CDR3 nucleotides: TGTGCCAGCTCACCATTATCCTCTGGAAACACCATATATTTT. Amino acid sequence: CASSPLSSGNTIYF.

The gene calls are TRBV6-5 and TRBJ1-4; a weak D match, TRBD1 (5 bases). Germline CDR1 reads MNHEY; CDR2 reads SVGAGI. The CDR3 has 15 residues. Between the trimmed V and J ends, which lost 4 bases and 8 bases, there was a span of 17 bases. CDR3 DNA: TGTGCCAGCAGTTCCTTGGGGGTCTCGGCGGAAAAACTGTTTTTT. Protein: CASSSLGVSAEKLFF.

The rearrangement uses TRBV29-1 and TRBJ2-7, with D possibly being TRBD2 (5 bases). This CDR3 comprises 11 residues. CDR1 is SQVTM and CDR2 is ANQGSEA in the germline V gene. V gave up 4 bases and J gave up 4 bases, with 8 bases separating them. The CDR3 region is CSVGGEYEQYF. Written as DNA, the CDR3 is TGCAGCGTTGGTGGGGAGTACGAGCAGTACTTC.

The genes are TRBV6-5 and TRBJ1-1; D is perhaps TRBD1 (5 bases). Germline CDR1 reads MNHEY; CDR2 reads SVGAGI. V dropped 8 bases and J dropped 1 base, with 14 bases sitting between them. The CDR3 is 14 residues long. CDR3 DNA: TGTGCCAGCCATGCTGGGACGGGGAACACTGAAGCTTTCTTT. Translating gives CASHAGTGNTEAFF.

A single count supports this clone. The chain is built from TRBV5-6 and TRBJ2-5; D possibly corresponds to TRBD1 (6 bases). Per germline, CDR1 SGHDT and CDR2 YYEEEE. Trimming took off 1 base at V and 5 bases at J, with 6 bases between the two ends. CDR3 size: 12 residues. The CDR3 DNA follows: TGTGCCAGCAGCTTGAGGGGGGAGACCCAGTACTTC. The encoded protein is CASSLRGETQYF.

In its sample, this clone was seen a few times. The chain recombines TRBV13 with TRBJ1-2; TRBD1 might be the D (6 bases). The CDR3 sequence is 14 residues long. Germline CDR1 and CDR2: PRHDT and FYEKMQ (reference sequence). Trimming left V 2 bases short and J 4 bases short, with 11 bases between. DNA of the CDR3: TGTGCCAGCAGCTTAAGTGGACAGCTCTATGGCTACACCTTC. This translates into CASSLSGQLYGYTF.

The chain carries TRBV23-1 and TRBJ2-1; D possibly corresponds to TRBD2 (6 bases). TRBV23-1 is placed among ORFs of uncertain function. V dropped 10 bases and J dropped 9 bases, with 7 bases sitting between them. The CDR3 has 9 residues. CDR3 sequence: CAMGGEQFF. The CDR3 DNA reads TGCGCCATGGGGGGTGAGCAGTTCTTC.

About this clone itself: Different DNA sequences within this sample yield the same CDR3. The CDR3 sequence is CASSVGLAGGYTDTQYF. In DNA, the CDR3 is TGTGCCAGCAGCGTAGGACTAGCGGGGGGATACACAGATACGCAGTATTTT. The V call is TRBV9, the J call TRBJ2-3; 13 bases are a match to TRBD2. There are 17 residues in the CDR3. The trim removed 0 bases at V and 2 bases at J, leaving 3 bases unmatched. Germline CDR1 SGDLS, CDR2 YYNGEE.

The rearrangement uses TRBV7-9 and TRBJ2-5; TRBD1 matches at 7 bases. The junction had 12 bases not matched to a gene; V was cut back by 3 bases and J by 2 bases. Germline assignment: CDR1 SEHNR and CDR2 FQNEAQ (reference sequence). The CDR3 length is 17 residues. The CDR3 DNA reads as TGTGCCAGCAGCTTGTCTACTCTGAGGACAGGTCAAGAGACCCAGTACTTC. Amino acids: CASSLSTLRTGQETQYF.

The genes are TRBV19 and TRBJ2-2, with D perhaps TRBD1 (5 bases). This CDR3 has 14 amino acids. Germline V gene sequence: CDR1 LNHDA, CDR2 SQIVND (reference sequence). V gave up 6 bases and J gave up 1 base, with 9 bases separating them. CDR3: CASRQALNTGELFF. In DNA, the CDR3 is TGTGCCAGTAGACAGGCTTTGAACACCGGGGAGCTGTTTTTT.

V usage is TRBV21-1 and J usage is TRBJ2-1; the tabulated D call, TRBD1, remains unverified against the DNA. TRBV21-1 is tagged as a pseudogene. This CDR3 is built from 17 residues. In DNA, the CDR3 is TGTGCCAGCAGCAAATGCGGCAGGGCCCAAAGTTACAATGAGCAGTTCTTC. Amino acid sequence: CASSKCGRAQSYNEQFF.

V gene TRBV7-9 combines with J gene TRBJ1-5; weak D call: TRBD1 (5 bases). With 5 bases removed from V and 2 bases from J, the gap between germline ends came to 10 bases. This CDR3 comprises 14 residues. CDR1 SEHNR and CDR2 FQNEAQ come from the germline V gene (reference sequence). The CDR3 DNA reads as TGTGCCAGCAGCAGTGACAGTCGCAATCAGCCCCAGCATTTT. This encodes CASSSDSRNQPQHF.

The V gene is TRBV27, the J gene TRBJ2-5; no clear D gene. The CDR3 is 12 amino acids. Germline V gene data show CDR1 as MNHEY and CDR2 as SMNVEV (reference sequence). V was clipped by 6 bases and J by 6 bases, with 11 bases between them. CDR3 nucleotides: TGTGCCAGCAGCCCGGGTCCTCAGACCCAGTACTTC. Translated, it gives CASSPGPQTQYF.

V usage is TRBV4-2 and J usage is TRBJ1-2; no clear D gene. From germline, CDR1 is LGHNA and CDR2 YNFKEQ. Trimming stripped 5 bases from V and 4 bases from J, with 14 bases between. CDR3 size: 14 residues. In DNA, the CDR3 is TGTGCCAGCAGCACCTCCGACGGGCCCTATGGCTACACCTTC. Translation: CASSTSDGPYGYTF.

The rearrangement joins TRBV7-2 to TRBJ2-7; the match to TRBD1 covers 9 bases. Germline V gene data show CDR1 as SGHTA and CDR2 as FQGNSA. This CDR3 is 14 amino acids long. The V gene end was trimmed by 6 bases and the J gene end by 4 bases; junction bases not matched to a gene: 7. Here the CDR3 reads CASRETGGNYEQYF. The CDR3 DNA reads as TGTGCCAGCAGGGAGACAGGGGGGAATTACGAGCAGTACTTC.

The chain employs TRBV7-9 and TRBJ1-6; tentative D call: TRBD1 (6 bases). The germline V and J ends were trimmed by 5 bases and 10 bases, with 21 bases remaining between them. Germline loops: CDR1 SEHNR, CDR2 FQNEAQ (reference sequence). The CDR3 has 16 residues. The CDR3, as DNA: TGTGCCAGCAGCCGAGATCTACAGGGTCCGAGGTCACCCCTCCACTTT. Protein: CASSRDLQGPRSPLHF. The whole variable domain, remainder taken from reference TRBV7-9 and TRBJ1-6, is DTGVSQNPRHKITKRGQNVTFRCDPISEHNRLYWYRQTLGQGPEFLTYFQNEAQLEKSRLLSDRFSAERPKGSFSTLEIQRTEQGDSAMYLCASSRDLQGPRSPLHFGNGTRLTVT.

This sequence joins TRBV21-1 and TRBJ2-1; the table's D call, TRBD1, has no DNA check behind it. TRBV21-1 constitutes a pseudogene. The CDR3 length is 16 residues. This CDR3 reads CASSKSGGETYNEQFF. The DNA of the CDR3 is TGTGCCAGCAGCAAAAGTGGGGGCGAAACCTACAATGAGCAGTTCTTC.

J is TRBJ1-5 and V is TRBV6-4; TRBD1 agrees at 7 bases. Germline V CDR1 and CDR2: MRHNA, SNTAGT. The V gene end was trimmed by 7 bases and the J gene end by 1 base; junction bases not matched to a gene: 4. The CDR3 is made up of 14 amino acids. The CDR3, as DNA: TGTGCCAGCATGAGGGGACAGAGCAATCAGCCCCAGCATTTT. It translates to CASMRGQSNQPQHF.